The subject of this entry is one T cell receptor beta chain. The CDR3 is 15 residues long. V shed 5 bases, J shed 10 bases, and the junction held 13 bases outside the gene matches. Germline V lookup: CDR1 SGHTA, CDR2 FQGTGA. This sample was included in a study of blood T cells in healthy people across ages. RNA extraction gave at least 5.5 micrograms of total RNA per sample. The use of a sample-barcoded 5' primer and a J-beta primer mix characterized a second PCR of roughly 7 to 12 cycles. One entry per CDR3 protein, called by TCRdb with MiXCR from the 5' RACE reads. This table has approximately 940,000 distinct CDR3 sequences, 48% appearing once.

The chain recombines TRBV7-3 with TRBJ2-1; 8 nucleotides align to TRBD2. The specimen sequenced was blood. This clonotype originated in a man aged 25-45 years in good health. The CDR3 loop is CASSTGTRVVQEQFF. The CDR3 DNA sequence: TGTGCCAGCAGCACCGGGACTAGAGTGGTGCAGGAGCAGTTCTTC.